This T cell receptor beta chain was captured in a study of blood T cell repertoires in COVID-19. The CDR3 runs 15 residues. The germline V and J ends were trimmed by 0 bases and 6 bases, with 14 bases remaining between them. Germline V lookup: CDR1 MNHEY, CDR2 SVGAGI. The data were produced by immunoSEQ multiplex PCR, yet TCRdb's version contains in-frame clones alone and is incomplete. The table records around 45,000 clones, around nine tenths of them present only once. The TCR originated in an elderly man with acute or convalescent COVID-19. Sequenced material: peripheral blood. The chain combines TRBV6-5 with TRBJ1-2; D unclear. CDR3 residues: CASSYSWAAGHGYTF. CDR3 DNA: TGTGCCAGCAGTTACTCGTGGGCGGCGGGCCATGGCTACACCTTC.